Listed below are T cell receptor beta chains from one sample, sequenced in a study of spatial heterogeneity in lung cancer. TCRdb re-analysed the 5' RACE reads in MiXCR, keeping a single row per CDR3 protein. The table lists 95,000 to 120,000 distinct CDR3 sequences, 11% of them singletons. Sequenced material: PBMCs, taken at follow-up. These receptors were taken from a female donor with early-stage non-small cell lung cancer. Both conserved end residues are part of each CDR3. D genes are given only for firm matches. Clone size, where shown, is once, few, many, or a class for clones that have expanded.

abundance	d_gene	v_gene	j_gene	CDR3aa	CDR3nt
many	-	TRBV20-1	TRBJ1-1	CSASSNYEAFF	TGCAGTGCTAGTAGCAACTATGAAGCTTTCTTT
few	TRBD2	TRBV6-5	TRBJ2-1	CASSYASGSYNEQFF	TGTGCCAGCAGTTACGCTAGCGGTTCCTACAATGAGCAGTTCTTC
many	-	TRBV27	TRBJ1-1	CASTPPGNTEAFF	TGTGCCAGCACCCCCCCTGGGAACACTGAAGCTTTCTTT
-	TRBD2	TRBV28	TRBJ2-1	CASSSPGTRPYNEQFF	TGTGCCAGCAGTTCTCCCGGGACTAGACCATACAATGAGCAGTTCTTC
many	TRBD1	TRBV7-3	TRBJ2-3	CASSLTGSADTQYF	TGTGCCAGCAGCCTGACAGGGTCCGCAGATACGCAGTATTTT
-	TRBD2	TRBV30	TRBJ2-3	CAWIGRATKSTDTQYF	TGTGCCTGGATCGGGAGGGCCACAAAGAGCACAGATACGCAGTATTTT
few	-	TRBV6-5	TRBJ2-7	CASSMIRDGHYEQYF	TGTGCCAGCAGTATGATCCGGGACGGCCACTACGAGCAGTACTTC
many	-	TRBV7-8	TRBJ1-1	CASSVLRDRAFF	TGTGCCAGCAGCGTGCTCAGGGATAGAGCTTTCTTT
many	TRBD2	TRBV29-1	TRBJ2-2	CSVRTSVDTGELFF	TGCAGCGTTCGGACTAGCGTGGACACCGGGGAGCTGTTTTTT
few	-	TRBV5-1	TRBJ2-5	CASSPTGGETQYF	TGCGCCAGCAGCCCCACGGGCGGGGAGACCCAGTACTTC
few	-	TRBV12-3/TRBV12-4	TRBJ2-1	CASRLQGTSSYNEQFF	TGTGCCAGCAGACTGCAGGGGACGAGCTCCTACAATGAGCAGTTCTTC
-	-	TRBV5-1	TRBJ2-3	CASSLSLSTDTQYF	TGCGCCAGCAGCTTAAGCTTGAGCACAGATACGCAGTATTTT
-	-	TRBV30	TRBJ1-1	CAWSVRRDLNTEAFF	TGTGCCTGGAGTGTACGTAGGGACCTGAACACTGAAGCTTTCTTT
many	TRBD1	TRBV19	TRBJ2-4	CASSTISGTALYF	TGTGCCAGTAGTACGATCTCCGGGACAGCCCTGTACTTC
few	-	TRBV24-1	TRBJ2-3	CATSARMVADTQYF	TGTGCCACCAGTGCCAGGATGGTCGCAGATACGCAGTATTTT
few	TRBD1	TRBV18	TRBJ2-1	CASSPPSTGDEQFF	TGTGCCAGCTCACCACCTTCTACAGGGGATGAGCAGTTCTTC
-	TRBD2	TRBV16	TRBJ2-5	CASSQGYGGRAQETQYF	TGTGCCAGCAGCCAAGGATACGGCGGGAGGGCCCAGGAGACCCAGTACTTC
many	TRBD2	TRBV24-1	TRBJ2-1	CATSDPSLAGEGPYNEQFF	TGTGCCACCAGTGACCCATCCCTAGCGGGAGAGGGGCCCTACAATGAGCAGTTCTTC
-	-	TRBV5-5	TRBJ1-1	CASSFRSANTEAFF	TGTGCCAGCAGCTTTAGGTCCGCGAACACTGAAGCTTTCTTT
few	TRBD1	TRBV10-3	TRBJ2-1	CAISESQGATTYNEQFF	TGTGCCATCAGTGAGTCCCAGGGGGCGACGACCTACAATGAGCAGTTCTTC
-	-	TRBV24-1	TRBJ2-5	CATSDLPATTYQETQYF	TGTGCCACCAGTGATTTGCCAGCAACTACGTACCAAGAGACCCAGTACTTC
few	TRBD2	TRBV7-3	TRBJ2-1	CASSPSSGTYNEQFF	TGTGCCAGCAGCCCTTCTAGCGGGACCTACAATGAGCAGTTCTTC
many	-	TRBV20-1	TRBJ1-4	CSARTHGGEKLFF	TGCAGTGCTAGGACTCACGGGGGTGAAAAACTGTTTTTT
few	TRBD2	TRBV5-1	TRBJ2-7	CASSLAGGTSAYEQYF	TGCGCCAGCAGCTTGGCAGGGGGGACTAGCGCATACGAGCAGTACTTC
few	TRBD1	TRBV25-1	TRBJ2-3	CASSVGQGSTDTQYF	TGTGCCAGCAGTGTCGGACAGGGAAGCACAGATACGCAGTATTTT
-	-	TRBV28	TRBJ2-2	CASSSNRGPTGELFF	TGTGCCAGCAGTTCTAATCGGGGGCCCACCGGGGAGCTGTTTTTT
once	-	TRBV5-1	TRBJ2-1	CASSPNSGYPGDEQFF	TGCGCCAGCAGCCCGAACAGCGGTTATCCGGGCGATGAGCAGTTCTTC
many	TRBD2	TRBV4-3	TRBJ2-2	CASSQGLAGLTGELFF	TGCGCCAGCAGCCAAGGACTAGCGGGCCTCACCGGGGAGCTGTTTTTT
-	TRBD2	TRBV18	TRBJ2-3	CASSPPGLAGVDTQYF	TGTGCCAGCTCACCACCCGGACTAGCGGGAGTGGATACGCAGTATTTT
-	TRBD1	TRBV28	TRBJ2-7	CASSPPERQGWYF	TGTGCCAGCAGTCCCCCCGAACGACAGGGGTGGTACTTC
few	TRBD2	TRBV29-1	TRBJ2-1	CSVGGLAEYNEQFF	TGCAGCGTGGGGGGACTAGCGGAATACAATGAGCAGTTCTTC
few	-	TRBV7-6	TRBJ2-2	CASSYNPRGPNTGELFF	TGTGCCAGCAGCTATAATCCCAGGGGCCCGAACACCGGGGAGCTGTTTTTT
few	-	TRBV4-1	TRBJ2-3	CASSQGSFTDTQYF	TGCGCCAGCAGCCAAGGGTCTTTCACAGATACGCAGTATTTT
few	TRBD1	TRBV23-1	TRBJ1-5	CASRTGQGGNQPQHF	TGCGCCAGCAGAACGGGACAGGGTGGCAATCAGCCCCAGCATTTT
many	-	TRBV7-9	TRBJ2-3	CARGSNTDTQYF	TGTGCCAGGGGTTCGAACACAGATACGCAGTATTTT
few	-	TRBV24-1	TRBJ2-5	CATSGNSNQETQYF	TGTGCCACCAGCGGAAACAGTAATCAAGAGACCCAGTACTTC
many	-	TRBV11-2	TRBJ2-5	CASSLDSAGALSETQYF	TGTGCCAGCAGCTTAGATTCCGCAGGGGCACTATCGGAGACCCAGTACTTC
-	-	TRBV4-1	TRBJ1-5	CASSQASGDQPQHF	TGCGCCAGCAGCCAAGCGTCAGGAGATCAGCCCCAGCATTTT
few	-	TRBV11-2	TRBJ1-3	CASSSLRWRNTIYF	TGTGCCAGCAGCTCCCTCCGTTGGCGAAACACCATATATTTT
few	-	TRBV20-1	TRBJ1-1	CSAKDTLSGTEAFF	TGCAGTGCTAAGGACACACTGAGCGGGACTGAAGCTTTCTTT
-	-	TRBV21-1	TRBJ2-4	CASSKTPGQGIYIQYF	TGTGCCAGCAGCAAAACACCGGGACAGGGGATTTACATTCAGTACTTC
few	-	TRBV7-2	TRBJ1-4	CASSLAGQNEKLFF	TGTGCCAGCAGCTTAGCTGGACAGAATGAAAAACTGTTTTTT
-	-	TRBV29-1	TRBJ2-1	CSVDADEQFF	TGCAGCGTTGACGCCGATGAGCAGTTCTTC
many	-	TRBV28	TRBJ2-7	CASSLSRGEQYF	TGTGCCAGCAGTTTGAGTCGGGGCGAGCAGTACTTC
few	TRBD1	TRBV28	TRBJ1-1	CASSRDRLNTEAFF	TGTGCCAGCAGTCGGGACAGACTGAACACTGAAGCTTTCTTT
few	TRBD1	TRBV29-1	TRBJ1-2	CSVNSRGQANYGYTF	TGCAGCGTTAATTCCCGTGGACAGGCAAACTATGGCTACACCTTC
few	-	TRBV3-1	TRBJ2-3	CASSQGLPSTDTQYF	TGTGCCAGCAGCCAAGGACTACCGAGCACAGATACGCAGTATTTT
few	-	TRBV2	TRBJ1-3	CATQGDSGNTIYF	TGTGCCACCCAAGGGGACTCTGGAAACACCATATATTTT
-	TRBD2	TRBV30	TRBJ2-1	CAWSLGGLALVEQFF	TGTGCCTGGAGTCTAGGGGGACTAGCTTTGGTTGAGCAGTTCTTC
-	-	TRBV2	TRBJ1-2	CASTPFGGTYGYTF	TGTGCCAGCACCCCGTTCGGGGGGACCTATGGCTACACCTTC
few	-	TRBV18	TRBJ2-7	CASSETLAHEQYF	TGTGCCAGCTCCGAGACACTAGCCCACGAGCAGTACTTC
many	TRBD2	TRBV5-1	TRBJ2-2	CASSLGIAGVPGELFF	TGCGCCAGCAGCTTGGGGATAGCGGGAGTGCCCGGGGAGCTGTTTTTT